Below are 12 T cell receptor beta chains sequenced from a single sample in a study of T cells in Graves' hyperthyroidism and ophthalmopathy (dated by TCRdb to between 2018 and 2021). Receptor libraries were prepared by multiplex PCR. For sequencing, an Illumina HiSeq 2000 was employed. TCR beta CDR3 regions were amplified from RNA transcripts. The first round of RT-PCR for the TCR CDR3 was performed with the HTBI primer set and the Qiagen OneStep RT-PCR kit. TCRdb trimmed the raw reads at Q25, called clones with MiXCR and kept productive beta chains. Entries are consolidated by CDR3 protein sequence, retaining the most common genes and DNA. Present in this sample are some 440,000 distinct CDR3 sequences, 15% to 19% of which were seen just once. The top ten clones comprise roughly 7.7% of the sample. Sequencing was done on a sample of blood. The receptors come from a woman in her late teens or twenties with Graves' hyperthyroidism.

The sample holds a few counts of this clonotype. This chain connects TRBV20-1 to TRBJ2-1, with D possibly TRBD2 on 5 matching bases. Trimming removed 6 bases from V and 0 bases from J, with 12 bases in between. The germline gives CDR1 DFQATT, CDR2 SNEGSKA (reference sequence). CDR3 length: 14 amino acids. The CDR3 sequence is CSAQSGSSYNEQFF. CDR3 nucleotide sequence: TGCAGTGCCCAGAGCGGAAGCTCCTACAATGAGCAGTTCTTC.

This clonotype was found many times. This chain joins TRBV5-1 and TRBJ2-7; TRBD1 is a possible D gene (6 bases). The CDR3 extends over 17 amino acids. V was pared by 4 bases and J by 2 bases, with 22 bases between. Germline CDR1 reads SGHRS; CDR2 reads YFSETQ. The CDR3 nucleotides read TGCGCCAGCAGCCCTAGAGGGGGACGGAGAAGTGCCTACGAGCAGTACTTC. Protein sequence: CASSPRGGRRSAYEQYF.

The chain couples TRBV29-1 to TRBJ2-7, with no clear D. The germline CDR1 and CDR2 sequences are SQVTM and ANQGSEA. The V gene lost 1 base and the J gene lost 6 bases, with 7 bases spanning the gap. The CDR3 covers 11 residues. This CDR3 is CSVEVGIEQYF. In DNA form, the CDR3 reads TGCAGCGTTGAAGTGGGGATCGAGCAGTACTTC.

The CDR3 sequence: CATSDPGTYEQYF. The CDR3 DNA reads as TGTGCCACCAGTGACCCCGGGACCTACGAGCAGTACTTC. The V call is TRBV24-1, the J call TRBJ2-7, with a possible D match to TRBD2 (5 bases). Trimming took off 4 bases at V and 2 bases at J, with 8 bases between the two ends. This CDR3 spans 13 amino acids. Germline V gene lookup returns CDR1 KGHDR and CDR2 SFDVKD.

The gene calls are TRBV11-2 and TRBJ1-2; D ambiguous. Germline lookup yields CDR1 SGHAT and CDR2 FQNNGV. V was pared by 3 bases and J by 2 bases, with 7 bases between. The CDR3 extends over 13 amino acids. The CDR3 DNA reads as TGTGCCAGCAGCTTCACAACAAACTATGGCTACACCTTC. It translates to CASSFTTNYGYTF. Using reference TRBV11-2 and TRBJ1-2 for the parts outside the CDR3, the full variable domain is EAGVAQSPRYKIIEKRQSVAFWCNPISGHATLYWYQQILGQGPKLLIQFQNNGVVDDSQLPKDRFSAERLKGVDSTLKIQPAKLEDSAVYLCASSFTTNYGYTFGSGTRLTVV.

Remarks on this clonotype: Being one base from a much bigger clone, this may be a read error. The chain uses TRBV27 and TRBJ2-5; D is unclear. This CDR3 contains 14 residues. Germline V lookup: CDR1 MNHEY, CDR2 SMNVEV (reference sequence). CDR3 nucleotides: TGTGCCAGCAGACACCAGAGGTTGAGCGAGACCCTGTACTTC. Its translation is CASRHQRLSETLYF.

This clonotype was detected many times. In nucleotides, the CDR3 is TGCAGTGCTAGAGATCTCCAACCCAGCAATCAGCCCCAGCATTTT. This gives the protein CSARDLQPSNQPQHF. The chain couples TRBV20-1 to TRBJ1-5, with D unresolved. Germline-derived CDR1 and CDR2 are DFQATT and SNEGSKA (reference sequence). V lost 0 bases, J lost 1 base, and 10 bases lay in between. The CDR3 extends over 15 amino acids.

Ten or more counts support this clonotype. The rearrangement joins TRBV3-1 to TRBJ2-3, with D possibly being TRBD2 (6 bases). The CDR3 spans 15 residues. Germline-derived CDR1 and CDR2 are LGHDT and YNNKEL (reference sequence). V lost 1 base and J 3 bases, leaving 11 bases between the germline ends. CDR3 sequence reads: CASSQGAGMTDTQYF. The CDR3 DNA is TGTGCCAGCAGCCAAGGGGCGGGGATGACAGATACGCAGTATTTT.

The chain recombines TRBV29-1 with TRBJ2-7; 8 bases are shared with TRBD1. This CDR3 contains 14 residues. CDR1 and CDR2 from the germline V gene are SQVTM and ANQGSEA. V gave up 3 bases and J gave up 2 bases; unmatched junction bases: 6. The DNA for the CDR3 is TGCAGCGTTGAGTCGGACAGGGATCCCTACGAGCAGTACTTC. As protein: CSVESDRDPYEQYF.

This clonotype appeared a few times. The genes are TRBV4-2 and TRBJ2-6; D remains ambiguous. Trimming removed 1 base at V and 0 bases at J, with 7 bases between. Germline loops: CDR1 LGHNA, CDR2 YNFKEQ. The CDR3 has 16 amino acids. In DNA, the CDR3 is TGTGCCAGCAGCCAAGTCGTGGTCTCTGGGGCCAACGTCCTGACTTTC. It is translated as CASSQVVVSGANVLTF.

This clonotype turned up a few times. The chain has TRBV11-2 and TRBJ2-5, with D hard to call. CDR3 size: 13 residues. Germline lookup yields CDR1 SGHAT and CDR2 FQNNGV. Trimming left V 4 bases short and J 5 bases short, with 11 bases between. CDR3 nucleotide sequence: TGTGCCAGCAGCTCCACAATGGGGGAGACCCAGTACTTC. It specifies CASSSTMGETQYF.

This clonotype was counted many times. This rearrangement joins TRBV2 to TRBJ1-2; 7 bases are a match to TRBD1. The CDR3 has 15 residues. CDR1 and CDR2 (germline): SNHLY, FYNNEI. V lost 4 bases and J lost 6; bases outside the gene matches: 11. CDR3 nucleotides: TGTGCCAGCAGTGTGGAGGGACAGAAGACCCATGGCTACACCTTC. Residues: CASSVEGQKTHGYTF. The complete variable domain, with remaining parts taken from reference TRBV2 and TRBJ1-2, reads EPEVTQTPSHQVTQMGQEVILRCVPISNHLYFYWYRQILGQKVEFLVSFYNNEISEKSEIFDDQFSVERPDGSNFTLKIRSTKLEDSAMYFCASSVEGQKTHGYTFGSGTRLTVV.